One sample yielded the 7 T cell receptor beta chains listed below, sequenced in a study of T cells in Graves' hyperthyroidism and ophthalmopathy. RNA transcripts gave rise to amplified TCR beta CDR3 regions. The primer set for the first-round RT-PCR of the TCR CDR3 was HTBI. TCRdb recomputed calls from the multiplex PCR reads with MiXCR, one row per CDR3 protein. The table shows roughly 280,000 distinct CDR3 sequences, with 20% to 25% occurring only once. The specimen sequenced was blood. These TCRs come from a man in his thirties or forties with Graves' ophthalmopathy.

The table lists this clonotype with a count of one. The gene calls are TRBV7-2 and TRBJ1-4, with D perhaps TRBD1 (5 bases). The CDR3 contains 13 residues. Germline V lookup: CDR1 SGHTA, CDR2 FQGNSA. The V and J ends lost 3 bases and 8 bases respectively, with 10 bases between them. Here the CDR3 reads CASSFIPGEKLFF. The CDR3 bases are TGTGCCAGCAGCTTTATACCAGGGGAAAAACTGTTTTTT.

The chain is built from TRBV7-2 and TRBJ1-6; 7 bases agree with TRBD1. CDR3 length: 16 amino acids. Looked up from germline, CDR1 is SGHTA and CDR2 is FQGNSA. With 6 bases clipped from V and 7 bases from J, the junction kept 12 bases outside the gene matches. The chain's CDR3 is CASSSPLQGNNSPLHF. DNA for the CDR3: TGTGCCAGCAGTTCACCCTTACAGGGGAACAATTCACCCCTCCACTTT. The full variable domain, in which reference TRBV7-2 and TRBJ1-6 provide the parts outside the CDR3, is GAGVSQSPSNKVTEKGKDVELRCDPISGHTALYWYRQSLGQGLEFLIYFQGNSAPDKSGLPSDRFSAERTGGSVSTLTIQRTQQEDSAVYLCASSSPLQGNNSPLHFGNGTRLTVT.

J is TRBJ1-4 and V is TRBV5-4; 10 bases fit TRBD1. CDR1 and CDR2 (germline): SGHNT, YYREEE (reference sequence). V shed 5 bases, J shed 7 bases, and the junction held 17 bases outside the gene matches. This CDR3 has 18 amino acids. CDR3 nucleotides: TGTGCCAGCAGTTCCCGACAGGGGGCTCGAATGTCAGGTGAAAAACTGTTTTTT. This gives the protein CASSSRQGARMSGEKLFF. Using reference TRBV5-4 and TRBJ1-4 for the parts outside the CDR3, the full variable domain is ETGVTQSPTHLIKTRGQQVTLRCSSQSGHNTVSWYQQALGQGPQFIFQYYREEENGRGNFPPRFSGLQFPNYSSELNVNALELDDSALYLCASSSRQGARMSGEKLFFGSGTQLSVL.

The chain joins TRBV7-9 to TRBJ1-2, with a weak D call TRBD1 (6 bases). This CDR3 contains 14 residues. Trimming stripped 0 bases from V and 4 bases from J, with 9 bases between. In germline, CDR1 is SEHNR, CDR2 FQNEAQ (reference sequence). The CDR3 sequence: CASSLAGGAYGYTF. As DNA, the CDR3 is TGTGCCAGCAGCTTAGCTGGGGGCGCCTATGGCTACACCTTC.

At least ten counts were recorded for this clonotype. This chain connects TRBV11-2 to TRBJ2-7; possible D gene TRBD2, 6 bases. V was trimmed by 4 bases and J by 0 bases, leaving 13 bases between them. CDR1 SGHAT and CDR2 FQNNGV come from the germline V gene. The CDR3 runs to 15 residues. CDR3 in DNA: TGTGCCAGCAGCTCCACCGGAGGGAGCTCCTACGAGCAGTACTTC. Protein: CASSSTGGSSYEQYF.

This clonotype was counted only a few times. This chain connects TRBV28 to TRBJ1-1; TRBD1 is a possible D gene (6 bases). Germline-derived CDR1 and CDR2 are MDHEN and SYDVKM. The CDR3 length is 14 residues. V was pared by 7 bases and J by 7 bases, with 19 bases between. DNA for the CDR3: TGTGCCAGCACCCAGGCAACAGGGATGGGTGAAGCTTTCTTT. Translation: CASTQATGMGEAFF.

A word on this clonotype: One end of the junction varies from germline; a read error may be responsible. The genes are TRBV7-7 and TRBJ1-2; 7 bases map to TRBD1. Per the germline V gene, CDR1 is SSHAT and CDR2 is FNYEAQ (reference sequence). CDR3 length: 15 residues. The CDR3 DNA follows: TGTGCTAGCAGCCTACAGACAGGGCTAAACTATGGCTACACCTTC. Translated, it gives CASSLQTGLNYGYTF.